One T cell receptor (beta chain) is described in this entry. Time point given: week 3, after first cycle of checkpoint inhibitor. Apart from two fast progressors, RECIST 1.1 response was judged 12 weeks post-infusion. No patient had earlier systemic cancer treatment, concurrent immunosuppressants, or another active cancer. Here immunoSEQ multiplex PCR was the method, and the copy in TCRdb shows in-frame clones only, minus some. The sample carries several thousand clones, about 88% recorded once. The sample is drawn from a study of blood T cell dynamics during melanoma immunotherapy. The clonotype comes from a human donor with melanoma. Source: blood, taken from a patient treated with checkpoint blockade.

The CDR3 protein is CASSEGDYASTDTQYF. The CDR3 DNA is TGTGCCAGCAGCGAGGGGGACTACGCTAGCACAGATACGCAGTATTTT. The J gene is TRBJ2-3, the V gene TRBV7-9; D perhaps matches TRBD2 (7 bases). The CDR3 extends over 16 amino acids. Trimming stripped 5 bases from V and 0 bases from J, with 15 bases between. Germline V CDR1 and CDR2: SEHNR, FQNEAQ (reference sequence).